Below, 10 T cell receptor beta chains from the same sample are listed, as sequenced in a study of cytomegalovirus exposure and HLA in healthy donors. Both 60 Vbeta primers and 13 Jbeta primers went into the PCR. Clones were read by immunoSEQ multiplex PCR, and TCRdb kept only the in-frame ones, dropping some. The table for this sample gives under 150,000 clones. The source material was PBMCs. The receptors were gathered from a woman aged 40 to 49 in good health and CMV-seronegative.

The chain uses TRBV6-1 and TRBJ1-1; 8 nucleotides line up with TRBD1. J gave up 9 bases and V 1 base, and 4 bases lay outside the gene matches. The CDR3 length is 13 residues. Germline V CDR1 and CDR2: MNHNS, SASEGT. The CDR3 sequence is CASSEVRDRKAFF. CDR3 in DNA: TGTGCCAGCAGTGAAGTCCGGGACAGGAAAGCTTTCTTT.

The chain is built from TRBV7-2 and TRBJ2-7; unclear D gene. Germline CDR1 is SGHTA and CDR2 is FQGNSA. Between the trimmed V and J ends, which lost 4 bases and 3 bases, there was a span of 16 bases. The CDR3 length is 15 residues. This CDR3 is CASSSAALTLYEQYF. The CDR3 coding sequence is TGTGCCAGCAGCTCGGCGGCCTTAACGCTCTACGAGCAGTACTTC.

The chain links TRBV6-6 to TRBJ2-6, with 8 positions matching TRBD1. The CDR3 sequence is 15 residues long. Germline V gives CDR1 MNHNY, CDR2 SVGAGI (reference sequence). J gave up 8 bases and V 5 bases, and 8 bases lay outside the gene matches. The CDR3 is CASSKTGGVSNVLTF. For the CDR3, the DNA is TGTGCCAGCAGTAAAACAGGGGGTGTATCCAACGTCCTGACTTTC.

This chain connects TRBV20-1 to TRBJ2-5; D uncertain. In germline, CDR1 is DFQATT, CDR2 SNEGSKA (reference sequence). The V and J ends lost 6 bases and 5 bases respectively, with 10 bases between them. This CDR3 contains 11 residues. The CDR3: CSANPRETQYF. The CDR3 nucleotides are TGCAGTGCGAACCCGCGGGAGACCCAGTACTTC.

The J gene is TRBJ1-5, the V gene TRBV29-1; D remains ambiguous. V was pared by 4 bases and J by 4 bases, with 8 bases between. Germline CDR1 reads SQVTM; CDR2 reads ANQGSEA. This CDR3 has 12 amino acids. The CDR3 loop is CSVGQVNQPQHF. In DNA, the CDR3 is TGCAGCGTTGGCCAGGTAAATCAGCCCCAGCATTTT. The full variable domain, rest sourced from reference TRBV29-1 and TRBJ1-5, is SAVISQKPSRDICQRGTSLTIQCQVDSQVTMMFWYRQQPGQSLTLIATANQGSEATYESGFVIDKFPISRPNLTFSTLTVSNMSPEDSSIYLCSVGQVNQPQHFGDGTRLSIL.

This rearrangement joins TRBV5-1 to TRBJ2-7, with unresolved D. There are 11 residues in the CDR3. Trimming stripped 2 bases from V and 6 bases from J, with 6 bases between. Germline CDR1 and CDR2: SGHRS and YFSETQ. This chain's CDR3 is CASSLVREQYF. The CDR3 DNA is TGCGCCAGCAGCTTAGTGCGCGAGCAGTACTTC.

The chain joins TRBV21-1 to TRBJ2-7; the table's D call TRBD2 went unverified against the DNA. TRBV21-1 counts as a pseudogene. The CDR3 spans 13 residues. In DNA form, the CDR3 reads TGTGCCGGCAGCAAAGGAGTAGCGTACGAGCAGTACTTC. Amino acids: CAGSKGVAYEQYF.

The rearrangement joins TRBV6-5 to TRBJ2-5; 8 nucleotides match TRBD2. This CDR3 spans 15 amino acids. V trimming: 0 bases; J trimming: 9 bases; junction bases outside the gene matches: 9. Per the germline V gene, CDR1 is MNHEY and CDR2 is SVGAGI. The CDR3 spells CASSYSRTSRNPQYF. The CDR3 nucleotides are TGTGCCAGCAGTTACTCCCGGACTAGCAGGAATCCCCAGTACTTC.

The chain links TRBV14 to TRBJ2-7; D is undetermined. V was shortened by 4 bases and J by 7 bases, with 11 bases between the two germline ends. CDR1 is SGHDN, CDR2 FVKESK, per germline. The CDR3 extends over 12 amino acids. CDR3 protein: CASSLSSLEQYF. The CDR3, as DNA: TGTGCCAGCAGCCTATCCTCCCTGGAGCAGTACTTC.

V and J are TRBV4-3 and TRBJ2-1; maybe TRBD1 (5 bases). V lost 0 bases and J 11 bases, leaving 11 bases between the germline ends. Per germline, CDR1 LGHNA and CDR2 YSLEER. The CDR3 is 13 amino acids. CDR3 nucleotides: TGCGCCAGCAGCCAAGATGGGGCACAGAAGCAGTTCTTC. Amino acid sequence: CASSQDGAQKQFF.